This T cell receptor beta chain derives from a study of tissue T cells after allogeneic stem cell transplantation. Study-level results: Some tissue clones might be persisting host cells; their alloreactivity or antigen specificity was not determined.

CDR1 NNHDY and CDR2 SYVADS come from the germline V gene. There are 15 residues in the CDR3. Germline trimming cut 4 bases from V and 0 bases from J; bases unmatched to any gene: 1. Clones were read by immunoSEQ multiplex PCR, and TCRdb kept only the in-frame ones, dropping some. The sample has roughly 8,900 clones; roughly half are singletons. A word on this clone: Its specificity is not known. Genes here carry mouse names. Read data end 1 residue before the CDR3 end; the end is taken from the germline J gene.

Time point in this sample: mouse harvest day 7 after allogeneic transplant. The graft held 10^6 splenic CD5+ T cells and 10^7 T-cell-depleted bone marrow cells. The rearrangement links TRBV13-3 to TRBJ2-2; 9 bases line up with TRBD2. The clonotype comes from a female BALB/c mouse given C57BL/6 T cells with graft-versus-host disease after an allogeneic hematopoietic cell transplant. Sequencing was done on a sample of gut tissue. CDR3 amino acids: CASSHWGANTGQLYF. CDR3 DNA (partial): TGTGCCAGCAGTCACTGGGGGGCAAACACCGGGCAGCTCTAC. The full variable domain, completed using reference TRBV13-3 and TRBJ2-2, is EAAVTQSPRSKVAVTGGKVTLSCHQTNNHDYMYWYRQDTGHGLRLIHYSYVADSTEKGDIPDGYKASRPSQENFSLILELASLSQTAVYFCASSHWGANTGQLYFGEGSKLTVL.